This T cell receptor beta chain was captured by sequencing in a study of blood T cell repertoires in COVID-19. The wider study: Samples came from the United States, Italy and Spain, spanning acute and convalescent COVID-19. The cDNA or gDNA used as material had been derived from T cells, B-cell-depleted T cells, or PBMCs.

Per the original data handling: Counts of nucleated cells, estimated from reference gene primer amplification, were obtained. Clones were sequenced by immunoSEQ multiplex PCR, and TCRdb holds only the in-frame ones, with some missing. V, J and clone size reflect that table, while D and trimming were determined from the DNA. Counted here are roughly 280,000 clones, roughly 80% occurring once; the ten biggest clones make up around 4.2%. V was cut by 0 bases and J by 5 bases, with 12 bases left in between. This CDR3 has 15 amino acids. Germline V gene lookup returns CDR1 SGDLS and CDR2 YYNGEE. The sample comprised peripheral blood. The clonotype was recovered from a man aged 55 to 70 with acute or convalescent COVID-19. The chain recombines TRBV9 with TRBJ2-1; D unclear. CDR3 residues: CASSVGPSAHNEQFF. The CDR3 region has the DNA TGTGCCAGCAGCGTAGGCCCCAGCGCCCACAATGAGCAGTTCTTC.